These T cell receptor beta chains were read from a single sample in a study of long-term antiretroviral therapy in people with HIV. Using immunoSEQ multiplex PCR, the repertoire was profiled, and TCRdb retains in-frame clones only, with some absent. The data contain approximately 35,000 clones, around 97% of them singletons. The sample consisted of unsorted PBMCs, taken 6.9 years after starting antiretroviral therapy. Source of these receptors: a man aged 30 to 39 with HIV. The CDR3 runs from the conserved cysteine through the conserved F or W. Each record gives: CDR3 length, J gene, V gene, D gene, clone size, CDR3 DNA, CDR3 protein. A D gene is named only where the DNA matches it firmly. Clone size is not always given. Where it is, it says once, few, many or a class for expanded clones.

CDR3 length: 14; J gene: TRBJ2-7; V gene: TRBV11-2; D gene: -; clone size: -; CDR3 DNA: TGTGCCAGCAGCCCCCACCCACTTGGGTACGAGCAGTACTTC; CDR3 protein: CASSPHPLGYEQYF
CDR3 length: 13; J gene: TRBJ1-1; V gene: TRBV11-3; D gene: -; clone size: -; CDR3 DNA: TGTGCCAGCAGCCCGAGGGAGAACACTGAAGCTTTCTTT; CDR3 protein: CASSPRENTEAFF
CDR3 length: 17; J gene: TRBJ2-4; V gene: TRBV9; D gene: TRBD2; clone size: -; CDR3 DNA: TGTGCCAGCAGCCCAGAATTAGCGGGAGTTGCCAAAAACATTCAGTACTTC; CDR3 protein: CASSPELAGVAKNIQYF
CDR3 length: 14; J gene: TRBJ2-5; V gene: TRBV7-9; D gene: -; clone size: -; CDR3 DNA: TGTGCCAGCAGCCTAGCGCCTCTCGGGGAGACCCAGTACTTC; CDR3 protein: CASSLAPLGETQYF
CDR3 length: 15; J gene: TRBJ2-7; V gene: TRBV5-6; D gene: TRBD1; clone size: -; CDR3 DNA: TGTGCCAGCAGCTTGCCGGACAGGGGGCCTGACGAGCAGTACTTC; CDR3 protein: CASSLPDRGPDEQYF
CDR3 length: 15; J gene: TRBJ2-7; V gene: TRBV5-1; D gene: TRBD2; clone size: -; CDR3 DNA: TGCGCCAGCAGCTTGGGGCCAGCGGGGGGTCAGGAGCAGTACTTC; CDR3 protein: CASSLGPAGGQEQYF
CDR3 length: 16; J gene: TRBJ2-7; V gene: TRBV18; D gene: TRBD2; clone size: -; CDR3 DNA: TGTGCCAGCTCAGGACAACTAGCGGGAGTATCTTACGAGCAGTACTTC; CDR3 protein: CASSGQLAGVSYEQYF
CDR3 length: 12; J gene: TRBJ1-2; V gene: TRBV19; D gene: -; clone size: -; CDR3 DNA: TGTGCCAGTAGTCTAGGGAACTATGGCTACACCTTC; CDR3 protein: CASSLGNYGYTF
CDR3 length: 12; J gene: TRBJ1-5; V gene: TRBV7-8; D gene: -; clone size: -; CDR3 DNA: TGTGCCAGCAGCATTTATGGTGGACCCCAGCATTTT; CDR3 protein: CASSIYGGPQHF
CDR3 length: 15; J gene: TRBJ2-7; V gene: TRBV4-2; D gene: TRBD1; clone size: -; CDR3 DNA: TGTGCCAGCGCACCGACGGGGACAGGGTCCTACGAGCAGTACTTC; CDR3 protein: CASAPTGTGSYEQYF
CDR3 length: 15; J gene: TRBJ1-2; V gene: TRBV6-5; D gene: TRBD1; clone size: -; CDR3 DNA: TGTGCCAGCAGCCTCACGGCCGACAGGGGGGATGGCTACACCTTC; CDR3 protein: CASSLTADRGDGYTF
CDR3 length: 13; J gene: TRBJ1-5; V gene: TRBV6-6; D gene: -; clone size: once; CDR3 DNA: TGTGCCAGCAGATTAAGCAGAAGGCAGCCCCAGCATTTT; CDR3 protein: CASRLSRRQPQHF
CDR3 length: 12; J gene: TRBJ2-7; V gene: TRBV5-8; D gene: -; clone size: -; CDR3 DNA: TGTGCCAGCAGCTTGGGGGTCGGCGAGCAGTACTTC; CDR3 protein: CASSLGVGEQYF
CDR3 length: 15; J gene: TRBJ2-5; V gene: TRBV2; D gene: -; clone size: few; CDR3 DNA: TGTGCCAGCAGTGAAGCCCGGGGGCCCCAAGAGACCCAGTACTTC; CDR3 protein: CASSEARGPQETQYF
CDR3 length: 14; J gene: TRBJ2-3; V gene: TRBV15; D gene: -; clone size: -; CDR3 DNA: TGTGCCACCAGCAGAGAGACAGGCTCAGATACGCAGTATTTT; CDR3 protein: CATSRETGSDTQYF
CDR3 length: 13; J gene: TRBJ2-1; V gene: TRBV18; D gene: -; clone size: -; CDR3 DNA: TGTGCCAGCTCAGGGGGAAGGGACAATGAGCAGTTCTTC; CDR3 protein: CASSGGRDNEQFF
CDR3 length: 15; J gene: TRBJ2-5; V gene: TRBV9; D gene: -; clone size: -; CDR3 DNA: TGTGCCAGCAGCGTAGAGGGGGTGATTCAAGAGACCCAGTACTTC; CDR3 protein: CASSVEGVIQETQYF
CDR3 length: 13; J gene: TRBJ1-1; V gene: TRBV5-1; D gene: -; clone size: -; CDR3 DNA: TGCGCCAGCTCACTCGTCCCGAACACTGAAGCTTTCTTT; CDR3 protein: CASSLVPNTEAFF
CDR3 length: 14; J gene: TRBJ2-3; V gene: TRBV5-4; D gene: -; clone size: -; CDR3 DNA: TGTGCCAGCAGCTTGGGTAGTACCACAGATACGCAGTATTTT; CDR3 protein: CASSLGSTTDTQYF
CDR3 length: 20; J gene: TRBJ2-3; V gene: TRBV4-2; D gene: TRBD2; clone size: -; CDR3 DNA: TGTGCCAGCAGCCAAGACCCCCCCCGGCTCGGGCGGGGGGCTGAGGATACGCAGTATTTT; CDR3 protein: CASSQDPPRLGRGAEDTQYF
CDR3 length: 12; J gene: TRBJ2-7; V gene: TRBV12-5; D gene: -; clone size: -; CDR3 DNA: TGTGCTAGTGCCGCCGTCCGCTACGGGCAGTACTTC; CDR3 protein: CASAAVRYGQYF
CDR3 length: 16; J gene: TRBJ1-3; V gene: TRBV9; D gene: -; clone size: once; CDR3 DNA: TGTGCCAGCAGCGAGTGGGGGGCCCCCTCTGGAAACACCATATATTTT; CDR3 protein: CASSEWGAPSGNTIYF
CDR3 length: 14; J gene: TRBJ2-1; V gene: TRBV5-6; D gene: TRBD1; clone size: once; CDR3 DNA: TGTGCCAGCAGCCGGACAGGGTTGAACAATGAGCAGTTCTTC; CDR3 protein: CASSRTGLNNEQFF
CDR3 length: 16; J gene: TRBJ1-1; V gene: TRBV5-1; D gene: TRBD1; clone size: -; CDR3 DNA: TGCGCCAGCAGCTTGGGGACAGGGGGCCTCTACACTGAAGCTTTCTTT; CDR3 protein: CASSLGTGGLYTEAFF
CDR3 length: 16; J gene: TRBJ2-3; V gene: TRBV9; D gene: TRBD2; clone size: once; CDR3 DNA: TGTGCCAGCAGCGTAGAAGGACTAGTCACCCGAGATACGCAGTATTTT; CDR3 protein: CASSVEGLVTRDTQYF
CDR3 length: 15; J gene: TRBJ1-2; V gene: TRBV6-6; D gene: TRBD1; clone size: -; CDR3 DNA: TGTGCCAGCACCACCTTGGGACAGGGAAACTATGGCTACACCTTC; CDR3 protein: CASTTLGQGNYGYTF